The subject of this entry is one T cell receptor (beta chain). Antigen specificity is unknown. These data are taken from a study of T cell responses to AZD1222 COVID-19 vaccine. Study outcomes and limitations: Of the AZD1222 recipients, only 5 to 7 were seropositive at baseline. Among vaccine-associated CD4 TCRs, coverage spanned spike, with dominance at 160-218 and 743-854. No repertoire was sampled before or during the peak T cell response, only after it.

TCRdb keeps only in-frame clones here, not all; method: immunoSEQ multiplex PCR. The sample holds approximately 130,000 clones, about 89% seen once. The CDR3 totals 17 residues. This chain connects TRBV21-1 to TRBJ1-5. TRBV21-1 is designated a pseudogene. The origin of this receptor is an adult in good health. The specimen comprised peripheral blood, sampled on day 0 of AZD1222 vaccination. The CDR3 here is CASSNGREGKRNQPQHF. The CDR3 DNA reads as TGTGCCAGCAGCAATGGCCGGGAAGGTAAGCGCAATCAGCCCCAGCATTTT.